Below, one TCR beta chain is given with its context. The antigen is undetermined. The data stem from a study of molecular identifiers for immune sequencing clone quantification. On the study more broadly: The replicate experiment used RNA from approximately 22,000 or 94,000 naive CD8 cells. This RNA was split into five aliquots, and four of them were sequenced.

The V end lost 3 bases, the J end lost 1 base, and 9 bases lay between the germline ends. CDR3 length: 14 residues. CDR1 and CDR2 from the germline V gene are KGHDR and SFDVKD. TCRdb ran MiXCR on the PCR reads and lists one entry per CDR3 protein. The sample consists of about 640,000 distinct CDR3 sequences, about 20% of them appearing once. Study-level results: Clonotypes topping 20 RNA copies carried over 99% of effector molecules but under 1% of naive ones.

The authors gated naive CD8 T cells as CD8+CD4-CCR7+CD45RA+ for sorting. The source is a human donor in good health. Some libraries in this study had Jurkat cell RNA spiked in. Sequencing was done on a sample of naive CD8+ T cells from blood, with Jurkat cell RNA spiked in. The subset: FACS-sorted CD8+CD4-CCR7+CD45RA+ naive T cells. The chain recombines TRBV24-1 with TRBJ2-7; D unclear. The CDR3 region is CATSDISSSYEQYF. The CDR3 DNA reads as TGTGCCACCAGTGATATCAGTTCGTCCTACGAGCAGTACTTC.